This TCR beta chain was sequenced in a study of spatial heterogeneity in lung cancer. Study-wide context: Any follow-up PBMC samples that were available went on to be sequenced, and the median time to follow-up was roughly 2 years after resection. Every unique TCR and UMI combination, on average, appeared more than ten times in raw reads. General study findings and limits: The study found ubiquitous expanded tumor TCRs in blood more at resection than follow-up.

CDR1 and CDR2 (germline): KGHSH, LQKENI. V lost 1 base, J lost 1 base, and 8 bases lay in between. This CDR3 is built from 15 residues. The time point here: blood at routine non-recurrence follow-up after resection. Unsorted samples of tumor, nontumor lung or frozen PBMC had their whole RNA sequenced. Every cDNA TCR molecule received its own unique molecular identifier. One entry per CDR3 protein results from TCRdb running MiXCR on the 5' RACE reads. This table has 25,000 or so distinct CDR3 sequences, about 6% appearing once. This clonotype appeared many times. The antigen is undetermined. The gene calls are TRBV18 and TRBJ1-5; a weak D match, TRBD1 (5 bases). The clonotype comes from a male donor with early-stage non-small cell lung cancer. The specimen was PBMCs, collected at follow-up. Here the CDR3 reads CASSPRGDSNQPQHF. In DNA form, the CDR3 reads TGTGCCAGCTCACCACGGGGGGACAGCAATCAGCCCCAGCATTTT.